This record covers a single T cell receptor (beta chain). Its antigen is as yet unknown. This sample was included in a study of cytomegalovirus exposure and HLA in healthy donors. Study context: The approximately 110 validation repertoires used the same platform as the 666 first-cohort repertoires, a later analysis reported.

Study results and caveats: Overall, approximately 150 TCR beta chains were annotated as cytomegalovirus-associated.

V gave up 0 bases and J gave up 3 bases, with 13 bases separating them. The length of the CDR3 is 15 residues. Germline V gene data show CDR1 as SGHNT and CDR2 as YYREEE (reference sequence). The repertoire was sequenced with immunoSEQ multiplex PCR; TCRdb's copy has only in-frame clones and lacks some. The sample records some 69,000 clones, nearly 96% being singletons. The sequenced sample was PBMCs. The chain uses TRBV5-4 and TRBJ2-7; perhaps TRBD2 as D (5 bases). The receptor's source is a woman younger than 35 in good health and CMV-seropositive. CDR3 DNA sequence: TGTGCCAGCAGCTTGGCGGGAATAGGAGGCTACGAGCAGTACTTC. This translates into CASSLAGIGGYEQYF.